This is a list of T cell receptor beta chains from one sample in a study of breast tumors, draining lymph nodes, adjacent tissues. TCRdb ran MiXCR on the multiplex PCR reads and lists one entry per CDR3 protein. The sample has tens of thousands of distinct CDR3 sequences; about 64% are singletons. Material: tumor-adjacent breast tissue. The source is a female donor with breast cancer. Some clones in this sample may be carry-over from other donors' samples. Both conserved end residues are part of each CDR3.

>TRBV18
CASSPRTEETQYF
>TRBV4-1
CASSQRDRVDYGYTF
>TRBV20-1
CSASPKWDQPQHF
>TRBV12-3/TRBV12-4
CASSFSGANQPQHF
>TRBV10-3
CAIRLAGTDTQYF
>TRBV9
CASSVAGGGEQYF
>TRBV2
CASSDRTGGSQPQHF
>TRBV5-1
CASSLGQGGYSPLHF
>TRBV7-2
CASSSTTELSYNEQFF
>TRBV7-9
CASSLVAGYEQYF
>TRBV7-8
CASSLVGGDEQFF
>TRBV2
CASSGSRGANTGELFF
>TRBV6-6
CASSYGRAENSPLHF
>TRBV5-6
CASSLSGDRGFGLDTQYF
>TRBV30
CAWSDQAGYTF
>TRBV20-1
CSAGREQYF
>TRBV20-1
CSARKTEDNSPLHF
>TRBV7-9
CASSGLAGEHEQYF
>TRBV28
CASSGWGSSYNEQFF
>TRBV24-1
CATSKRDPLTTGELFF
>TRBV29-1
CSVQTGWDYGYTF
>TRBV20-1
CSGQALAGAPPNTDTQYF
>TRBV5-4
CASSLGRGGYEQYF
>TRBV20-1
CSASNRFYGSAF
>TRBV6-2/TRBV6-3
CASSVAGVSYEQYF
>TRBV5-1
CASSSGLAGVYEQYF
>TRBV25-1
CAARRGSTDTQYF
>TRBV20-1
CSAQTSAWDNEQFF
>TRBV20-1
CSARDPAHPSHGYTF
>TRBV24-1
CATKPFSQGGFGSINSPLHF
>TRBV18
CASSPRTDEKLFF
>TRBV6-5
CASSSLTSGRSEQYF
>TRBV11-2
CASSLVAGFGNTIYF
>TRBV29-1
CSVEVMNEQFF
>TRBV10-3
CAISETGLGTDTQYF
>TRBV18
CASSNTDTQYF
>TRBV7-3
CASSLISGGSTDTQYF
>TRBV9
CASSAQDRANSPPHF
>TRBV7-9
CASSLAWSDEQYF
>TRBV20-1
CSAGDRPAFYGYTF
>TRBV20-1
CSARDGRPVPLNQPQHF
>TRBV12-3/TRBV12-4
CASKRSRHSGNTIYF
>TRBV11-2
CASSSPGTYGYTF
>TRBV20-1
CSARDTLAGGPGEQFF
>TRBV5-1
CASSGLAMSDEQFF
>TRBV29-1
CSALPYLDRDEVNTQYF
>TRBV12-3/TRBV12-4
CASSEPRLAGNTIYF
>TRBV11-3
CASSRTRGTTGELFF
>TRBV6-6
CASAGRKDQPQHF
>TRBV30
CAWSVTGTENNQPQHF
>TRBV7-8
CASSRGQGNSPLHF
>TRBV7-9
CASSLGHQDEKLFF
>TRBV2
CASSVRLAGLDTQYF
>TRBV5-8
CASSYESRGSSSPLHF
>TRBV6-6
CASSQQGAGTGELFF
>TRBV19
CASFRGDTGELFF